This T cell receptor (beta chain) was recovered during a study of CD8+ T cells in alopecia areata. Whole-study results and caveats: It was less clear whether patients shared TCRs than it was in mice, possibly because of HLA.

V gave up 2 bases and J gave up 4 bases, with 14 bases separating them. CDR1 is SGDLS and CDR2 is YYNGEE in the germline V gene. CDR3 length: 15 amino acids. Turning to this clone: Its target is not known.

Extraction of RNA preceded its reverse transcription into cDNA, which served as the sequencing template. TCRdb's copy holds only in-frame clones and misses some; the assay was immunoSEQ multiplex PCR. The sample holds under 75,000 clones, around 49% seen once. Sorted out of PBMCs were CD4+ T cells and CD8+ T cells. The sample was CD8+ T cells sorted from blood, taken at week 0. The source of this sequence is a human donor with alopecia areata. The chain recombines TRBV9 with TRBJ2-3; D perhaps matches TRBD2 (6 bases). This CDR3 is CASSVGGGGADTQYF. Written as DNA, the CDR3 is TGTGCCAGCAGCGTTGGGGGAGGTGGCGCAGATACGCAGTATTTT. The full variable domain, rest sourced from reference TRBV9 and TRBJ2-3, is DSGVTQTPKHLITATGQRVTLRCSPRSGDLSVYWYQQSLDQGLQFLIQYYNGEERAKGNILERFSAQQFPDLHSELNLSSLELGDSALYFCASSVGGGGADTQYFGPGTRLTVL.